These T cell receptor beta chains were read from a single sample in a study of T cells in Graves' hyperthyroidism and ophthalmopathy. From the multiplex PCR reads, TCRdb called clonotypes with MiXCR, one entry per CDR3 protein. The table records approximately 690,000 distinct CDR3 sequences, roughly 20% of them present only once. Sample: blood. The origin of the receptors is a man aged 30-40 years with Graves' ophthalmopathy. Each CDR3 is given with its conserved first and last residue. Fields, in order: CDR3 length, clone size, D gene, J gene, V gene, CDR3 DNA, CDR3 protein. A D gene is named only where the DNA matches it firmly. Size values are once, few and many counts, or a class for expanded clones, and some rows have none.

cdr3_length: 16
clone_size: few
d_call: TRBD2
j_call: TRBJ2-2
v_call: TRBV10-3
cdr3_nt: TGTGCCATCAGTAAACCGGGACTAGAGAACACCGGGGAGCTGTTTTTT
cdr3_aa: CAISKPGLENTGELFF

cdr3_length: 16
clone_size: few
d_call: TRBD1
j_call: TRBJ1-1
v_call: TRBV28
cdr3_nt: TGTGCCAGCAGTTTATCCCAGGGGGCGATATTTGTTGAAGCTTTCTTT
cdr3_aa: CASSLSQGAIFVEAFF

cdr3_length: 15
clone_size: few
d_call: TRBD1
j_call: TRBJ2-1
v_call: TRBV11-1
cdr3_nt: TGTGCCAGCAGACAACCGGGACAGGCTTACAATGAGCAGTTCTTC
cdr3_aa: CASRQPGQAYNEQFF

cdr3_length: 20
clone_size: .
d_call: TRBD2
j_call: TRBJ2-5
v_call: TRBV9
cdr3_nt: TGTGCCAGCAGCGACTCGAAAAATACGCCGGGACTAGCGGACCAAGAGACCCAGTACTTC
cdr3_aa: CASSDSKNTPGLADQETQYF

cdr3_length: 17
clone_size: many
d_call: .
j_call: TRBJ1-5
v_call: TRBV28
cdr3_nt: TGTGCCAGCAGTCCCCCGGGACTTCTCGAGGGCAATCAGCCCCAGCATTTT
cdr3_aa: CASSPPGLLEGNQPQHF

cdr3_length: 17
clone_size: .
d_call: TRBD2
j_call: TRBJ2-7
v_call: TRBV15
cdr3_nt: TGTGCCACCAGCAGAGATTTAAGAACTAGCGGGAGAGGCGAGCAGTACTTC
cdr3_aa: CATSRDLRTSGRGEQYF

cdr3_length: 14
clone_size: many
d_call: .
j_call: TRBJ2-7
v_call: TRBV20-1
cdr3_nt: TGCAGTGCTAGAGATCTGCGAAGGGACTACGAGCAGTACTTC
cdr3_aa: CSARDLRRDYEQYF

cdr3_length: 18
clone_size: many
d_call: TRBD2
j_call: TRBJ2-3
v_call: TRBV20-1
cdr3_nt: TGCAGTGCTAGAGCTCTACCCGGGACTAGCGTAGGCACAGATACGCAGTATTTT
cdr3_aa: CSARALPGTSVGTDTQYF

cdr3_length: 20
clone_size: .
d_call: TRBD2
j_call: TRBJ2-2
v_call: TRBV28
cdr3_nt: TGTGCCAGCAGTTTCCCGGGGGGACTAGCGGGAGGGATTTCCCCCGGGGAGCTGTTTTTT
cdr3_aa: CASSFPGGLAGGISPGELFF

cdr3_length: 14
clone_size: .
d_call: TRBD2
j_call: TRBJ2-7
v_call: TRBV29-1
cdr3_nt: TGCAGCGTTGAAGGGGGGACTAGCGGGAGGGAACAGTACTTC
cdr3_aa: CSVEGGTSGREQYF

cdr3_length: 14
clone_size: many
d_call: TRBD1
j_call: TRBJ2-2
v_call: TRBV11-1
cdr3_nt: TGTGCCAGCAGCTGGACAGGGGGAACCGGGGAGCTGTTTTTT
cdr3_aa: CASSWTGGTGELFF

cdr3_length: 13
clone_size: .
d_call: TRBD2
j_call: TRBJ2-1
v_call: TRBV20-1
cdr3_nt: TGCAGTGCTTGGGGGGAGCGGGGATATGAGCAGTTCTTC
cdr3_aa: CSAWGERGYEQFF

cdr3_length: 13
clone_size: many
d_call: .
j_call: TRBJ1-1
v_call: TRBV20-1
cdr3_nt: TGCAGTGCTAGAAAGGCCGCGAACACTGAAGCTTTCTTT
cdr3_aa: CSARKAANTEAFF

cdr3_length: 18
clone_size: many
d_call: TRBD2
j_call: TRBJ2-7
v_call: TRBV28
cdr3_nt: TGTGCCAGCAGTTCTCCCGCCTTTGGGCGGGGGAGCTCCTACGAGCAGTACTTC
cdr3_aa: CASSSPAFGRGSSYEQYF

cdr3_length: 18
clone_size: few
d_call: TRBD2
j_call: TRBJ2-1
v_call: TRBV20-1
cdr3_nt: TGCAGTGCTAGAGGGGGGGGATCTATGGGAATTAAGATCAATGAGCAGTTCTTC
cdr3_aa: CSARGGGSMGIKINEQFF

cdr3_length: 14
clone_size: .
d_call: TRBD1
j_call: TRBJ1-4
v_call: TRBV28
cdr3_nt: TGTGCCAGCAGTCGCGGACAGGGGAATGAAAAACTGTTTTTT
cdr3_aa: CASSRGQGNEKLFF

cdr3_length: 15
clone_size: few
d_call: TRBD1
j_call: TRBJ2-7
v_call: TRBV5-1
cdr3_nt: TGCGCCAGCAGCTTGGGGGGACAGACTTCCTACGAGCAGTACTTC
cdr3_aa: CASSLGGQTSYEQYF

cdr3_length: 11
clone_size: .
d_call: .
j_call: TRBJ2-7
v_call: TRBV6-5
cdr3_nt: TGTGCCAGCAGTTACGCCCGCGAGCAGTACTTC
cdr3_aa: CASSYAREQYF

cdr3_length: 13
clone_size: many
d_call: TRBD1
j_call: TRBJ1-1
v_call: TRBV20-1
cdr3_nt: TGCAGTGCAAAGCCCCTCAACAGGGGGGAAGCTTTCTTT
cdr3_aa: CSAKPLNRGEAFF

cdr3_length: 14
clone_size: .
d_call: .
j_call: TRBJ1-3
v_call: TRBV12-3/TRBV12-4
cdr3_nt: TGTGCCAGCAATAGGGAGGGGTCTGGAAACACCATATATTTT
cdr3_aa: CASNREGSGNTIYF

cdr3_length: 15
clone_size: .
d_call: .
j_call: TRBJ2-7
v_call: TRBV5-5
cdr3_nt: TGTGCCAGCAGCCTGATCCGGGGCGGTAGAGACGAGCAGTACTTC
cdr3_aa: CASSLIRGGRDEQYF

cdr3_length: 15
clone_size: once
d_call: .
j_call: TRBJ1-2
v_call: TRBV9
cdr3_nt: TGTGCCAGCAGCGGCCAGGGGAAAGGCGGCTATGGCTACACCTTC
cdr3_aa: CASSGQGKGGYGYTF

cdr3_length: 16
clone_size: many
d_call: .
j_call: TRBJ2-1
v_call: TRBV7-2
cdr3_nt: TGTGCCAGCAGCTTATATACGAGGACAGTTGACAATGAGCAGTTCTTC
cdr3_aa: CASSLYTRTVDNEQFF

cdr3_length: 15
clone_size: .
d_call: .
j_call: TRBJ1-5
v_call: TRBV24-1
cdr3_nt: TGTGCCACCAGTGGGGTAGGGACGGAAGATCAGCCCCAGCATTTT
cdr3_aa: CATSGVGTEDQPQHF

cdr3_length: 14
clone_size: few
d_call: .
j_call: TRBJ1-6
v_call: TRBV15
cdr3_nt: TGTGCCACCAGCGGGCAGGGGAGTGGTTCACCCCTCCACTTT
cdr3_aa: CATSGQGSGSPLHF

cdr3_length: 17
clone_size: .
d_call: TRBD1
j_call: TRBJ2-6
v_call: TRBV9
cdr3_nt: TGTGCCAGCAGCGCCCTTGACAGGGGCTCTGGGGCCAACGTCCTGACTTTC
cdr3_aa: CASSALDRGSGANVLTF

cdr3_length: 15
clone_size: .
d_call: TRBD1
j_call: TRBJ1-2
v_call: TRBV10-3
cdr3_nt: TGTGCCATCAGTGATCCGGGACAGGCCCTCTATGGCTACACCTTC
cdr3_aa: CAISDPGQALYGYTF

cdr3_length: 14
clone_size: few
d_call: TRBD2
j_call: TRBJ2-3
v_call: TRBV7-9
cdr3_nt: TGTGCCAGCAGACTGGGACTAGCGGGAGATACGCAGTATTTT
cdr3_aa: CASRLGLAGDTQYF

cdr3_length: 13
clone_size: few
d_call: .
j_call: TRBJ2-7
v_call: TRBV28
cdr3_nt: TGTGCCAGCAATTTACCCACCTTCTACGAGCAGTACTTC
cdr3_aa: CASNLPTFYEQYF

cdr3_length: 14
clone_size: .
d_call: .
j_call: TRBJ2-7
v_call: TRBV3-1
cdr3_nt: TGTGCCAGCAGCCGCCGACTAGTCTCAGGCGAGCAGTACTTC
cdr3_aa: CASSRRLVSGEQYF

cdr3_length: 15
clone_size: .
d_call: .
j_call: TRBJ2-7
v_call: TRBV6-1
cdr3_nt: TGTGCCAGCAGTAGGGGACAAACGGACTCCTACGAGCAGTACTTC
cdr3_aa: CASSRGQTDSYEQYF

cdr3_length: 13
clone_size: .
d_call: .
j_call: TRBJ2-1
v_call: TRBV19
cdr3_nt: TGTGCCGGTAGTTTGTGGGCCCGGAATGAGCAGTTCTTC
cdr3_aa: CAGSLWARNEQFF

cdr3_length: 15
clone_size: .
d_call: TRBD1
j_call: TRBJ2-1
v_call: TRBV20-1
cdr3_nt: TGCAGTGCTAGCCTGACAGGGGGCAGTCACAATGAGCAGTTCTTC
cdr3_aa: CSASLTGGSHNEQFF

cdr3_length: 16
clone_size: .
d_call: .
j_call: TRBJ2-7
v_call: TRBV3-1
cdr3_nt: TGTGCCAGCAGCCAAGATGGGGATATGCCTCCCTACGAGCAGTACTTC
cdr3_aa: CASSQDGDMPPYEQYF

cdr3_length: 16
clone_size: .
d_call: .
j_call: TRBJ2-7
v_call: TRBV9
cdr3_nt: TGTGCCAGCAGCGTAGGACCTTCTCTACACCCGGGCGAGCAGTACTTC
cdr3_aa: CASSVGPSLHPGEQYF

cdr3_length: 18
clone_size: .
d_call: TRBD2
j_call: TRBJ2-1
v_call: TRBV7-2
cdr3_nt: TGTGCCAGCAGCTGGGGGGGGGGGGGGGGGAGGGCCCACAATGAGCAGTTCTTC
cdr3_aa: CASSWGGGGGRAHNEQFF

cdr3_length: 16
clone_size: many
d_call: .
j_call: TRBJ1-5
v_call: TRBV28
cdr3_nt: TGTGCCAGCACCTCCGTCTCGGGGGGGCCGACTCAGCCCCAGCATTTT
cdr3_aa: CASTSVSGGPTQPQHF

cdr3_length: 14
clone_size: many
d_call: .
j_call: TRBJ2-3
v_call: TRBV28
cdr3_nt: TGTGCCAGCAGTTTACCCACCCCAGGAGATACGCAGTATTTT
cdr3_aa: CASSLPTPGDTQYF

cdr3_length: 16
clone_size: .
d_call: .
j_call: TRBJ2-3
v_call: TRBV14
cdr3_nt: TGTGCCAGCAGCCAAGATCTTGTTAAGGTTACAGATACGCAGTATTTT
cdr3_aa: CASSQDLVKVTDTQYF

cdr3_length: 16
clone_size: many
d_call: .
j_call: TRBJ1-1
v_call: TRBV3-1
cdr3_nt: TGTGCCAGCAGCCAAGCTGGTCGGCAGAAGAACACTGAAGCTTTCTTT
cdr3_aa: CASSQAGRQKNTEAFF

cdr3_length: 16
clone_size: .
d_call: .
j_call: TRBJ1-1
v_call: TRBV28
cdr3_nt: TGTGCCAGCAGTTTTGACCCGGAGGTTCTGGACACTGAAGCTTTCTTT
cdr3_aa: CASSFDPEVLDTEAFF

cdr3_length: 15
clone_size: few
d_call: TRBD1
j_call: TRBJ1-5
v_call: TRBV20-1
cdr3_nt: TGCAGTGCAGGGACAGGAATCACAAGAAATCAGCCCCAGCATTTT
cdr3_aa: CSAGTGITRNQPQHF

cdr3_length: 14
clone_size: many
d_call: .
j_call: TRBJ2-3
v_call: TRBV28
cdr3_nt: TGTGCCAGCAGTTTGGGCCGAAACACAGATACGCAGTATTTT
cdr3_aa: CASSLGRNTDTQYF

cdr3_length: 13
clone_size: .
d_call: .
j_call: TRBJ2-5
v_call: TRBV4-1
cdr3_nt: TGCGCCAGCAGCCAAGAAGGAATGGCGGCCCAGTACTTC
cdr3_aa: CASSQEGMAAQYF

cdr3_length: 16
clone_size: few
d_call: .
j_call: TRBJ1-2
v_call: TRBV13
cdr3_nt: TGTGCCAGCAGCCCAACAAACCCCGGAGAGGATGAAGGCTACACCTTC
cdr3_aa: CASSPTNPGEDEGYTF

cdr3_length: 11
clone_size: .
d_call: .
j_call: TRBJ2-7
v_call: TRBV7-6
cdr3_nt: TGTGCCAGCAGCTTAGGTCAAGAGCAGTACTTC
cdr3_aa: CASSLGQEQYF

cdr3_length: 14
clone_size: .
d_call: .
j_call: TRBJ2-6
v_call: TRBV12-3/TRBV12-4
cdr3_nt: TGTGCCAGCAGACAGAGCTCTGGGGCCAACGTCCTGACTTTC
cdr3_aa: CASRQSSGANVLTF

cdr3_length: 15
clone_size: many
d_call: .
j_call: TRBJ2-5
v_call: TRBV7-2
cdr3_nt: TGTGCCAGCAGCTTATATACCGGGGTCCAAGAGACCCAGTACTTC
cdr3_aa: CASSLYTGVQETQYF

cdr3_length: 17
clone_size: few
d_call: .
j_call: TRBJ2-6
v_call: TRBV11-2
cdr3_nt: TGTGCCAGCAGCTTATACGGGTTCCACTCTGGGGCCAACGTCCTGACTTTC
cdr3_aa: CASSLYGFHSGANVLTF

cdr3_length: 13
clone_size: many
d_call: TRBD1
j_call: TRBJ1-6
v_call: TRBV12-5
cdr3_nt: TGTGCTAGTTCGACAGGGGGCGGATCACCCCTCCACTTT
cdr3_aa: CASSTGGGSPLHF